These 5 T cell receptor beta chains share one sample of origin, sequenced in a study of response to subunit inactivated influenza vaccine. Each CDR3 protein gets one entry after TCRdb re-called the RT-PCR reads with MiXCR. The repertoire consists of roughly 570,000 distinct CDR3 sequences, with over 10% occurring once and the leading ten covering less than 15%. The input for sequencing was PBMCs from blood, taken roughly 47 days after vaccination. Receptor source: a middle-aged man who received an inactivated influenza vaccine.

This clonotype was seen more than once but under ten times. This chain connects TRBV5-6 to TRBJ2-5; D might be TRBD2 (5 bases). The germline gives CDR1 SGHDT, CDR2 YYEEEE. The CDR3 sequence is 17 residues long. Trimming left V 1 base short and J 2 bases short, with 18 bases between. CDR3 residues: CASSLMRVSEEQETQYF. Here the CDR3 DNA reads TGTGCCAGCAGCTTGATGCGGGTGTCCGAAGAACAAGAGACCCAGTACTTC.

This clonotype has just a few counts. The chain links TRBV5-1 to TRBJ1-1; 7 bases line up with TRBD1. V trimming: 4 bases; J trimming: 1 base; junction bases outside the gene matches: 10. CDR3 length: 16 residues. The germline gives CDR1 SGHRS, CDR2 YFSETQ. CDR3 bases: TGCGCCAGCAGCCTGGGACAGTCTTTGGGGAACACTGAAGCTTTCTTT. Translating gives CASSLGQSLGNTEAFF. Full variable domain (rest looked up from reference TRBV5-1 and TRBJ1-1): KAGVTQTPRYLIKTRGQQVTLSCSPISGHRSVSWYQQTPGQGLQFLFEYFSETQRNKGNFPGRFSGRQFSNSRSEMNVSTLELGDSALYLCASSLGQSLGNTEAFFGQGTRLTVV.

The chain joins TRBV10-2 to TRBJ2-5; D assignment may be TRBD1 or TRBD2 (5 bases each). The germline V and J ends were trimmed by 4 bases and 5 bases, with 17 bases remaining between them. The CDR3 has 15 residues. The germline gives CDR1 WSHSY, CDR2 SAAADI. CDR3 region: CASSGGTTGAETQYF. Written as DNA, the CDR3 is TGCGCCAGCAGTGGCGGCACTACCGGGGCGGAGACCCAGTACTTC.

A few counts support this clonotype. The DNA of the CDR3 is TGCGCCAGCAGCCAAGTTAATAGCGGGGGAGAATCCTACGAGCAGTACTTC. As protein: CASSQVNSGGESYEQYF. The chain is built from TRBV4-3 and TRBJ2-7, with 9 bases that match TRBD2. CDR1 and CDR2 from the germline V gene are LGHNA and YSLEER. V shed 1 base, J shed 1 base, and the junction held 8 bases outside the gene matches. This CDR3 comprises 17 residues.

The table lists this clonotype with a few counts. V is TRBV29-1 and J is TRBJ2-2, with 7 bases lining up with TRBD1. The CDR3 spans 14 residues. Germline V CDR1 and CDR2: SQVTM, ANQGSEA. Trimming removed 4 bases from V and 3 bases from J; junction bases left unmatched: 5. CDR3 amino acids: CSVVLQGYTGELFF. CDR3 nucleotides: TGCAGCGTTGTCTTACAGGGGTACACCGGGGAGCTGTTTTTT.